This TCR beta chain appears in the sequencing data of a study of shared clonotypes between healthy human individuals. Clones were read by immunoSEQ multiplex PCR, and TCRdb kept only the in-frame ones, dropping some. The sample carries hundreds of thousands of clones, about 78% recorded once. Study results and limitations: Generation probabilities of non-shared clonotypes were lower (relative to those shared by all four donors).

The CDR3 extends over 13 amino acids. Germline CDR1 and CDR2: MNHNS and SASEGT. Trimming removed 10 bases from V and 9 bases from J; junction bases left unmatched: 10. With respect to this clone: Its cognate antigen is unknown.

Sequences were obtained from memory CD4+ T cells sorted from blood. Subset given: CD45RA-negative fraction. The gene calls are TRBV6-1 and TRBJ2-7; TRBD2 agrees at 12 bases. This receptor was identified in a woman in her thirties in good health. CDR3 DNA sequence: TGTGCCACCACGGTGACTAGCGGGAGTCGGCAGTACTTC. This sequence encodes CATTVTSGSRQYF.